A single sample is the source of the 21 T cell receptor beta chains below, sequenced in a study of cytomegalovirus exposure and HLA in healthy donors. PCR involved 60 Vbeta and 13 Jbeta primers. The data were produced by immunoSEQ multiplex PCR, yet TCRdb's version contains in-frame clones alone and is incomplete. The table includes roughly 150,000 clones, approximately 82% detected once. The specimen was PBMCs. The receptors come from a man aged 18 to 29 in good health and CMV-seropositive.

This clone was seen just once. The rearrangement joins TRBV13 to TRBJ1-1, with TRBD1 identical over 7 bases. Germline assignment: CDR1 PRHDT and CDR2 FYEKMQ (reference sequence). Losses at the gene ends were 2 bases for V and 4 bases for J; bases not matched to a gene: 7. The CDR3 consists of 15 residues. CDR3 sequence reads: CASSLPHRGGTEAFF. The CDR3 DNA sequence: TGTGCCAGCAGCTTACCCCACAGGGGCGGCACTGAAGCTTTCTTT.

The J gene is TRBJ2-7, the V gene TRBV27; 9 bases fit TRBD1. The CDR3 is made up of 14 amino acids. V was clipped by 5 bases and J by 3 bases; unmatched bases: 5. Germline V CDR1 and CDR2: MNHEY, SMNVEV (reference sequence). The CDR3 protein is CASSGGTGIYEQYF. The CDR3 bases are TGTGCCAGCAGTGGGGGGACAGGGATCTACGAGCAGTACTTC.

The chain joins TRBV15 to TRBJ2-7, with 8 nucleotides matching TRBD1. With 1 base clipped from V and 0 bases from J, the junction kept 5 bases outside the gene matches. In germline, CDR1 is LNHNV, CDR2 YYDKDF (reference sequence). The CDR3 is made up of 16 amino acids. The CDR3 coding sequence is TGTGCCACCAGCAGAGGACAGGGGTTGGTCTCCTACGAGCAGTACTTC. It specifies CATSRGQGLVSYEQYF.

This chain connects TRBV6-1 to TRBJ2-7; 11 positions match TRBD1. The CDR3 has 13 residues. Trimming removed 6 bases from V and 2 bases from J; junction bases left unmatched: 0. In germline, CDR1 is MNHNS, CDR2 SASEGT. CDR3 residues: CASRDRGPYEQYF. CDR3 nucleotide sequence: TGTGCCAGCAGGGACAGGGGGCCCTACGAGCAGTACTTC.

The J gene is TRBJ2-5, the V gene TRBV4-1; D perhaps matches TRBD2 (6 bases). The CDR3 loop spans 12 amino acids. Trimming took off 2 bases at V and 7 bases at J, with 8 bases between the two ends. Germline V lookup: CDR1 MGHRA, CDR2 YSYEKL. Here the CDR3 reads CASSQPGGTQYF. In DNA, the CDR3 is TGCGCCAGCAGCCAACCCGGGGGGACCCAGTACTTC.

The CDR3 sequence: CASSSPGTGSSEAFF. CDR3 nucleotide sequence: TGTGCCAGCAGTTCCCCCGGGACAGGGTCGTCTGAAGCTTTCTTT. The gene calls are TRBV28 and TRBJ1-1, with TRBD1 identical over 9 bases. V was clipped by 4 bases and J by 6 bases; unmatched bases: 9. Germline V gives CDR1 MDHEN, CDR2 SYDVKM. CDR3 size: 15 residues.

This clone was recorded once. V usage is TRBV30 and J usage is TRBJ2-6, with 8 bases that match TRBD1. Germline V gene lookup returns CDR1 GTSNPN and CDR2 SVGIG (reference sequence). The J segment lost 2 bases and the V segment lost 4 bases, leaving 10 bases of the junction unmatched. This CDR3 is 17 amino acids long. The CDR3 DNA reads TGTGCCTGGATCCCCCTTGCAGGGGGCCCTGGGGCCAACGTCCTGACTTTC. Translation: CAWIPLAGGPGANVLTF.

This chain joins TRBV7-8 and TRBJ1-2, with a possible D match to TRBD1 (5 bases). CDR3 length: 16 amino acids. V shed 0 bases and J shed 3 bases, with 14 bases lying between them. Germline loops: CDR1 SGHVS, CDR2 FQNEAQ. CDR3 DNA sequence: TGTGCCAGCAGCTTAGCTGAGACAGTCCCCTACTATGGCTACACCTTC. Protein product: CASSLAETVPYYGYTF.

The rearrangement uses TRBV7-8 and TRBJ2-1; 9 nucleotides line up with TRBD2. Losses at the gene ends were 0 bases for V and 7 bases for J; bases not matched to a gene: 1. The length of the CDR3 is 14 residues. Germline CDR1 SGHVS, CDR2 FQNEAQ. CDR3 coding DNA: TGTGCCAGCAGCTTAGCAGGACTAGCGAATGAGCAGTTCTTC. Translated: CASSLAGLANEQFF.

This chain links TRBV4-2 with TRBJ2-7, with 9 positions matching TRBD2. This CDR3 comprises 15 residues. Germline assignment: CDR1 LGHNA and CDR2 YNFKEQ. J was trimmed by 0 bases and V by 1 base; bases with no gene match: 1. This chain's CDR3 is CASSQALAGSYEQYF. The CDR3 coding sequence is TGTGCCAGCAGCCAAGCACTAGCGGGCTCCTACGAGCAGTACTTC.

The count of this clone is one. The chain combines TRBV28 with TRBJ2-7, with TRBD1 matching over 7 bases. Germline CDR1 is MDHEN and CDR2 is SYDVKM. With V trimmed by 5 bases and J by 0 bases, 10 bases remained unmatched. The CDR3 contains 16 residues. This chain's CDR3 is CASSPSLGQSSYEQYF. DNA of the CDR3: TGTGCCAGCAGTCCGAGTCTGGGACAGAGCTCCTACGAGCAGTACTTC.

The genes are TRBV21-1 and TRBJ1-5. TRBV21-1 is shown as a pseudogene. The CDR3 runs 14 residues. The DNA for the CDR3 is TGTGCCAGCAGCATACTACCCTTTTCGGTGCCCCAGCATTTT. As protein: CASSILPFSVPQHF.

CDR3 DNA sequence: TGTGCCAGCAGTTTATTGGGCGGGGACAGGGGGCTGTTTAGAAAGTTCTTC. As protein: CASSLLGGDRGLFRKFF. The chain is built from TRBV27 and TRBJ2-1; TRBD1 matches at 12 bases. The CDR3 has 17 amino acids. The trim removed 1 base at V and 14 bases at J, leaving 15 bases unmatched. Germline-derived CDR1 and CDR2 are MNHEY and SMNVEV (reference sequence).

Only a few counts were recorded for this clone. DNA for the CDR3: TGTGCCAGCAGTGAAAATGGACTAGCAGGCAATGAGCAGTTCTTC. This encodes CASSENGLAGNEQFF. The chain recombines TRBV6-1 with TRBJ2-1, with 8 bases matching TRBD2. V shed 2 bases, J shed 6 bases, and the junction held 6 bases outside the gene matches. CDR3 length equals 15 residues. CDR1 and CDR2 from the germline V gene are MNHNS and SASEGT.

The chain joins TRBV18 to TRBJ2-3; D not certain. CDR1 and CDR2 from the germline V gene are KGHSH and LQKENI. This CDR3 contains 13 residues. V lost 6 bases, J lost 0 bases, and 7 bases lay in between. CDR3 protein: CASSPVSTDTQYF. The CDR3 DNA reads as TGTGCCAGCTCCCCGGTTAGCACAGATACGCAGTATTTT.

This clone appeared a few times. The chain carries TRBV28 and TRBJ2-4; 9 nucleotides line up with TRBD1. The CDR3 has 15 amino acids. Germline V gene sequence: CDR1 MDHEN, CDR2 SYDVKM. Trimming took 6 bases from V and 0 from J; bases not matched to a gene: 3. CDR3 sequence reads: CASRTGGRAKNIQYF. The CDR3 DNA sequence: TGTGCCAGCAGGACAGGGGGACGAGCCAAAAACATTCAGTACTTC.

The chain links TRBV4-1 to TRBJ2-5; possibly TRBD2 for D (5 bases). CDR3 length: 16 residues. V was trimmed by 3 bases and J by 4 bases, leaving 18 bases between them. Germline V CDR1 and CDR2: MGHRA, YSYEKL. The CDR3 protein is CASSHRPDAGTETQYF. CDR3 in DNA: TGCGCCAGCAGCCATCGCCCAGACGCGGGTACAGAGACCCAGTACTTC.

The rearrangement joins TRBV7-2 to TRBJ1-5; no reliable D call. Trimming removed 4 bases from V and 3 bases from J, with 13 bases in between. Germline-derived CDR1 and CDR2 are SGHTA and FQGNSA. The CDR3 sequence is 15 residues long. CDR3 loop: CASSSDRRDNQPQHF. DNA for the CDR3: TGTGCCAGCAGCTCTGATCGACGGGACAATCAGCCCCAGCATTTT. Based on the CDR3 plus reference TRBV7-2 and TRBJ1-5, the full variable domain is GAGVSQSPSNKVTEKGKDVELRCDPISGHTALYWYRQSLGQGLEFLIYFQGNSAPDKSGLPSDRFSAERTGGSVSTLTIQRTQQEDSAVYLCASSSDRRDNQPQHFGDGTRLSIL.

The chain joins TRBV7-6 to TRBJ1-1, with 7 bases lining up with TRBD1. This CDR3 is 15 amino acids long. V was clipped by 5 bases and J by 0 bases; unmatched bases: 6. Germline V lookup: CDR1 SGHVS, CDR2 FNYEAQ. CDR3 sequence (DNA): TGTGCCAGCAGCAAAAAACAGGGGATGAACACTGAAGCTTTCTTT. This gives the protein CASSKKQGMNTEAFF. Filled out from reference TRBV7-6 and TRBJ1-1, the complete variable domain reads GAGVSQSPRYKVTKRGQDVALRCDPISGHVSLYWYRQALGQGPEFLTYFNYEAQQDKSGLPNDRFSAERPEGSISTLTIQRTEQRDSAMYRCASSKKQGMNTEAFFGQGTRLTVV.

This chain joins TRBV28 and TRBJ1-3, with no clear D. The CDR3 is made up of 15 amino acids. V lost 4 bases to trimming and J lost 4 bases, with 14 bases between them. In germline, CDR1 is MDHEN, CDR2 SYDVKM. The CDR3 sequence is CASSSNGLVGNTIYF. The CDR3 nucleotides read TGTGCCAGCAGTTCCAATGGCCTGGTAGGAAACACCATATATTTT.

The chain is built from TRBV19 and TRBJ2-3, with D perhaps matching TRBD2 (7 bases). V lost 3 bases and J 4 bases, leaving 17 bases between the germline ends. The CDR3 totals 16 residues. Germline V lookup: CDR1 LNHDA, CDR2 SQIVND (reference sequence). This CDR3 is CASSIPGGAGADTQYF. The CDR3, as DNA: TGTGCCAGTAGTATCCCGGGGGGCGCGGGAGCAGATACGCAGTATTTT.